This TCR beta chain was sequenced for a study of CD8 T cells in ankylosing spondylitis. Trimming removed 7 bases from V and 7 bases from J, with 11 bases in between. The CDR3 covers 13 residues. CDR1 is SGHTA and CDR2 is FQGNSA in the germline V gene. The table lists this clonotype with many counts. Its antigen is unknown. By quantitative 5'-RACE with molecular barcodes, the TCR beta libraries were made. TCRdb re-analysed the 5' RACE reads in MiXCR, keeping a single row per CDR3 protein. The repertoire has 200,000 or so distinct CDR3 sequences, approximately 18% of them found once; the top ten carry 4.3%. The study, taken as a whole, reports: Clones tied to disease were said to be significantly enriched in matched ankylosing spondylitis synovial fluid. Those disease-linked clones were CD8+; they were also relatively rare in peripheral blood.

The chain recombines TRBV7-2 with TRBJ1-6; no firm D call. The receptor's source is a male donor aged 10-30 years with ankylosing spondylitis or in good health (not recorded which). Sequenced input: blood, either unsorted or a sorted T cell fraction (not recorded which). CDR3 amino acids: CASKVTRNSPLHF. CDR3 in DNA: TGTGCCAGCAAGGTGACTAGGAATTCACCCCTCCACTTT.